Listed here are 24 T cell receptor beta chains from one sample, sequenced in a study of cytomegalovirus exposure and HLA in healthy donors. The PCR made use of 60 Vbeta and 13 Jbeta primers. Profiling relied on immunoSEQ multiplex PCR, and the TCRdb table lists in-frame clones only, not all of them. This sample's clone table lists over 35,000 clones. Sequenced: PBMCs. Receptors originate from a woman in her twenties or thirties in good health and CMV-seronegative.

The chain joins TRBV29-1 to TRBJ1-5; D may be TRBD1 (5 bases). Per the germline V gene, CDR1 is SQVTM and CDR2 is ANQGSEA. The CDR3 length is 13 residues. V was clipped by 4 bases and J by 2 bases, with 9 bases between them. The CDR3 DNA is TGCAGCGTTGTAACGGGGGGCAATCAGCCCCAGCATTTT. Protein: CSVVTGGNQPQHF.

The chain joins TRBV19 to TRBJ1-5; no reliable D call. The CDR3 has 16 residues. Trimming removed 5 bases at V and 4 bases at J, with 18 bases between. Per germline, CDR1 LNHDA and CDR2 SQIVND (reference sequence). This CDR3 reads CASSPPKSRGNQPQHF. DNA of the CDR3: TGTGCCAGTAGTCCCCCCAAGTCCCGAGGAAATCAGCCCCAGCATTTT.

The rearrangement joins TRBV7-8 to TRBJ2-1, with TRBD2 matching over 12 bases. This CDR3 has 16 amino acids. V shed 3 bases and J 4 bases; nucleotides not matched to a gene: 4. Germline-derived CDR1 and CDR2 are SGHVS and FQNEAQ. The CDR3 region has the DNA TGTGCCAGCAGCTTGCAGACTAGCGGGGGATACAATGAGCAGTTCTTC. This translates into CASSLQTSGGYNEQFF.

The chain uses TRBV30 and TRBJ2-7; 9 bases are a match to TRBD2. Germline V gene sequence: CDR1 GTSNPN, CDR2 SVGIG (reference sequence). The CDR3 consists of 17 residues. The J segment lost 2 bases and the V segment lost 7 bases, leaving 18 bases of the junction unmatched. The CDR3 reads CALSEGSAAGGTYEQYF. CDR3 DNA: TGTGCCTTGTCGGAGGGGAGCGCAGCGGGGGGTACCTACGAGCAGTACTTC.

The J gene is TRBJ1-1, the V gene TRBV18; 8 bases match TRBD1. The germline gives CDR1 KGHSH, CDR2 LQKENI. J lost 0 bases, V lost 1 base, and 4 bases had no gene match. The CDR3 is 16 residues long. In nucleotides, the CDR3 is TGTGCCAGCTCACCACTGACAGGGGCTGTGAACACTGAAGCTTTCTTT. Residues: CASSPLTGAVNTEAFF.

The V gene is TRBV28, the J gene TRBJ2-7; a weak D match, TRBD2 (7 bases). Germline CDR1 is MDHEN and CDR2 is SYDVKM. The CDR3 contains 14 residues. V was trimmed by 11 bases and J by 3 bases, leaving 20 bases between them. In DNA form, the CDR3 reads TGTGCCTCGAAAGGGGGGGGCGGTGACTACGAGCAGTACTTC. Residues: CASKGGGGDYEQYF.

V and J are TRBV6-6 and TRBJ2-1, with 7 nucleotides matching TRBD2. The CDR3 covers 13 residues. Trimming at V came to 1 base and at J to 7 bases, leaving 1 base not matched to a gene. Germline loops: CDR1 MNHNY, CDR2 SVGAGI (reference sequence). This CDR3 reads CASSYYGGNEQFF. The CDR3 DNA follows: TGTGCCAGCAGTTACTACGGGGGGAATGAGCAGTTCTTC.

The chain links TRBV30 to TRBJ1-1; TRBD1 might be the D (5 bases). From germline, CDR1 is GTSNPN and CDR2 SVGIG (reference sequence). The CDR3 spans 15 residues. V was cut by 3 bases and J by 0 bases, with 14 bases left in between. CDR3 bases: TGTGCCTGGAGAGCAACAGGCACATTGAACACTGAAGCTTTCTTT. This gives the protein CAWRATGTLNTEAFF.

The genes are TRBV7-2 and TRBJ2-7; 10 bases map to TRBD2. The length of the CDR3 is 15 residues. Germline CDR1 reads SGHTA; CDR2 reads FQGNSA. Trimming removed 1 base from V and 6 bases from J; junction bases left unmatched: 6. The CDR3 coding sequence is TGTGCCAGCAGCTTAGACAGCGGGAGGGCTCTCGAGCAGTACTTC. This sequence encodes CASSLDSGRALEQYF. Complete variable domain (other parts from reference TRBV7-2 and TRBJ2-7): GAGVSQSPSNKVTEKGKDVELRCDPISGHTALYWYRQSLGQGLEFLIYFQGNSAPDKSGLPSDRFSAERTGGSVSTLTIQRTQQEDSAVYLCASSLDSGRALEQYFGPGTRLTVT.

The chain recombines TRBV4-1 with TRBJ2-1; 8 positions agree with TRBD1. The germline gives CDR1 MGHRA, CDR2 YSYEKL. V gave up 4 bases and J gave up 8 bases; unmatched junction bases: 13. The CDR3 is 16 residues long. For the CDR3, the DNA is TGCGCCAGCAGCCCTCTCGGACAGGGAAACCTCGATGAGCAGTTCTTC. Translated: CASSPLGQGNLDEQFF.

The gene calls are TRBV11-3 and TRBJ2-2; tentatively, D is TRBD2 (6 bases). Trimming shortened V by 6 bases and J by 5 bases, and 13 bases separated the two germline ends. The CDR3 is made up of 14 amino acids. From germline, CDR1 is SGHNT and CDR2 YENEEA. The CDR3 DNA sequence: TGTGCCAGCAGGACGGGAGTTCGGACCGGGGAGCTGTTTTTT. This gives the protein CASRTGVRTGELFF.

V and J are TRBV28 and TRBJ1-1; TRBD1 agrees at 7 bases. CDR1 is MDHEN, CDR2 SYDVKM, per germline. The CDR3 has 12 residues. Losses at the gene ends were 6 bases for V and 5 bases for J; bases not matched to a gene: 3. CDR3 coding DNA: TGTGCCAGCAGGTCAGGGGGAACTGAAGCTTTCTTT. It encodes CASRSGGTEAFF.

The chain is built from TRBV4-3 and TRBJ2-3; TRBD2 matches 14 bases. V gave up 1 base and J gave up 0 bases; unmatched junction bases: 6. Germline lookup yields CDR1 LGHNA and CDR2 YSLEER. CDR3 length: 19 residues. CDR3 sequence (DNA): TGCGCCAGCAGCCAAGGGGTGACTAGCGGGAGGGCCAGCACAGATACGCAGTATTTT. Its translation: CASSQGVTSGRASTDTQYF.

This sequence joins TRBV19 and TRBJ1-4; D call uncertain. This CDR3 spans 12 amino acids. Trimming left V 5 bases short and J 7 bases short, with 8 bases between. The germline gives CDR1 LNHDA, CDR2 SQIVND (reference sequence). As DNA, the CDR3 is TGTGCCAGTAGTCTAAGTGGTGAAAAACTGTTTTTT. It translates to CASSLSGEKLFF.

The V and J genes are TRBV4-1 and TRBJ1-1, with 11 nucleotides matching TRBD1. The CDR3 is 18 amino acids. CDR1 MGHRA and CDR2 YSYEKL come from the germline V gene. The V segment lost 4 bases and the J segment 1 base; nucleotides outside the gene matches: 11. In DNA form, the CDR3 reads TGCGCCAGCAGCCCCGGCGGTGGGACAGGGGGTGGGAACACTGAAGCTTTCTTT. It encodes CASSPGGGTGGGNTEAFF.

The V call is TRBV5-1, the J call TRBJ1-2; 7 bases match TRBD1. V dropped 0 bases and J dropped 12; count of bases not matched to a gene: 5. The CDR3 is made up of 12 amino acids. CDR1 is SGHRS and CDR2 is YFSETQ in the germline V gene. In nucleotides, the CDR3 is TGCGCCAGCAGCTTGGGGACAGGTTGGAACACCTTC. The encoded protein is CASSLGTGWNTF.

The chain employs TRBV9 and TRBJ2-7, with no clear D. Trimming stripped 0 bases from V and 0 bases from J, with 13 bases between. This CDR3 region has 16 residues. Germline values: CDR1 SGDLS, CDR2 YYNGEE. CDR3: CASSVAPVGPSYEQYF. The CDR3 DNA is TGTGCCAGCAGCGTAGCCCCGGTGGGCCCCTCCTACGAGCAGTACTTC.

V and J are TRBV5-4 and TRBJ2-7; D is possibly TRBD2 (7 bases). V dropped 1 base and J dropped 3 bases, with 11 bases sitting between them. The CDR3 length is 14 residues. Germline V gives CDR1 SGHNT, CDR2 YYREEE (reference sequence). CDR3 nucleotide sequence: TGTGCCAGCAGCTTGCGGGGGGCAGTCTACGAGCAGTACTTC. This translates into CASSLRGAVYEQYF.

The chain combines TRBV4-1 with TRBJ1-1, with 11 bases identical to TRBD1. This CDR3 region has 13 residues. Trimming removed 3 bases from V and 6 bases from J; junction bases left unmatched: 0. CDR1 is MGHRA, CDR2 YSYEKL, per germline. As DNA, the CDR3 is TGCGCCAGCAGCCAGGGACAGGGGGCTGAAGCTTTCTTT. Translation: CASSQGQGAEAFF.

The V and J genes are TRBV2 and TRBJ2-5; D might be TRBD1 (5 bases). Germline CDR1 and CDR2: SNHLY and FYNNEI. This CDR3 region has 14 residues. The V and J ends lost 6 bases and 0 bases respectively, with 11 bases between them. For the CDR3, the DNA is TGTGCCAGCAGGCCCCAGGGCCACCAAGAGACCCAGTACTTC. This gives the protein CASRPQGHQETQYF.

The genes are TRBV5-4 and TRBJ2-7, with 8 bases identical to TRBD2. The length of the CDR3 is 15 residues. Germline trimming cut 4 bases from V and 1 base from J; bases unmatched to any gene: 7. Per germline, CDR1 SGHNT and CDR2 YYREEE (reference sequence). The CDR3 DNA reads TGTGCCAGCAGCCGAGGACTAGCAGAATCCTACGAGCAGTACTTC. Amino acid sequence: CASSRGLAESYEQYF.

The rearrangement links TRBV27 to TRBJ1-5; 7 bases are shared with TRBD1. V was clipped by 5 bases and J by 6 bases; unmatched bases: 7. Germline V gives CDR1 MNHEY, CDR2 SMNVEV (reference sequence). The CDR3 spans 14 residues. The CDR3 DNA follows: TGTGCCAGCAGTCAAGACAGGGCACGTCAGCCCCAGCATTTT. This codes for CASSQDRARQPQHF.

The chain recombines TRBV5-1 with TRBJ2-7; TRBD2 matches at 7 bases. The V and J ends lost 0 bases and 2 bases, in that order; junction bases with no gene match: 8. CDR1 and CDR2 from the germline V gene are SGHRS and YFSETQ. The CDR3 spans 16 residues. CDR3 bases: TGCGCCAGCAGCTTGGGGTTTCGGCGGGAGCCCTACGAGCAGTACTTC. Amino acid sequence: CASSLGFRREPYEQYF. The variable domain in full, with the rest retrieved from reference TRBV5-1 and TRBJ2-7, is KAGVTQTPRYLIKTRGQQVTLSCSPISGHRSVSWYQQTPGQGLQFLFEYFSETQRNKGNFPGRFSGRQFSNSRSEMNVSTLELGDSALYLCASSLGFRREPYEQYFGPGTRLTVT.

The chain employs TRBV15 and TRBJ2-7; the D is unclear. The V gene lost 5 bases and the J gene lost 10 bases, with 15 bases spanning the gap. CDR3 length: 12 residues. Germline lookup yields CDR1 LNHNV and CDR2 YYDKDF (reference sequence). The CDR3 loop reads CATSALSGLQYF. The CDR3 nucleotides read TGTGCCACCAGCGCCCTATCGGGTCTCCAGTACTTC. Full variable domain (rest looked up from reference TRBV15 and TRBJ2-7): DAMVIQNPRYQVTQFGKPVTLSCSQTLNHNVMYWYQQKSSQAPKLLFHYYDKDFNNEADTPDNFQSRRPNTSFCFLDIRSPGLGDTAMYLCATSALSGLQYFGPGTRLTVT.